The 25 T cell receptor beta chains below were found in one sample sequenced in a study of neoadjuvant anti-PD-1 for oral cavity cancer. Produced via immunoSEQ multiplex PCR; TCRdb's table is partial and in-frame only. The sample holds tens of thousands of clones, 20% to 30% seen once. Time point: after neoadjuvant nivolumab, at surgical resection. The starting material was tumor tissue, obtained after nivolumab (anti-PD-1) treatment. These receptors were collected from a person aged 40-85 years with oral cavity squamous cell carcinoma.

This chain joins TRBV5-4 and TRBJ2-5; 8 bases are a match to TRBD1. Germline trimming cut 5 bases from V and 4 bases from J; bases unmatched to any gene: 7. CDR3 length: 14 residues. Germline loops: CDR1 SGHNT, CDR2 YYREEE (reference sequence). CDR3 in amino acids: CASRPWTGRETQYF. The CDR3 DNA sequence: TGTGCCAGCAGGCCTTGGACAGGGCGAGAGACCCAGTACTTC.

This clone was counted only a few times. J is TRBJ1-2 and V is TRBV6-6, with D possibly being TRBD1 (6 bases). V gave up 6 bases and J gave up 2 bases, with 10 bases separating them. Germline V gene lookup returns CDR1 MNHNY and CDR2 SVGAGI (reference sequence). CDR3 length equals 13 residues. CDR3 nucleotide sequence: TGTGCCAGCAGGCCCGGACAGAACTATGGCTACACCTTC. Translating it yields CASRPGQNYGYTF.

The V and J genes are TRBV20-1 and TRBJ2-5; D is unclear. Trimming removed 3 bases at V and 1 base at J, with 3 bases between. CDR1 is DFQATT, CDR2 SNEGSKA, per germline (reference sequence). CDR3 length equals 11 residues. CDR3 bases: TGCAGTGCTAGTTCCCAAGAGACCCAGTACTTC. Translated: CSASSQETQYF.

The V gene is TRBV6-6, the J gene TRBJ1-4, with 9 bases lining up with TRBD1. The germline V gene has CDR1 MNHNY and CDR2 SVGAGI (reference sequence). The CDR3 loop spans 15 amino acids. Losses at the gene ends were 2 bases for V and 5 bases for J; bases not matched to a gene: 3. The chain's CDR3 is CASSYPGQGNEKLFF. The CDR3 coding sequence is TGTGCCAGCAGTTACCCGGGACAGGGAAATGAAAAACTGTTTTTT.

This clone has a handful of counts. The V gene is TRBV6-6, the J gene TRBJ1-2; 8 nucleotides line up with TRBD1. In germline, CDR1 is MNHNY, CDR2 SVGAGI (reference sequence). The CDR3 runs 13 residues. V dropped 6 bases and J dropped 4; count of bases not matched to a gene: 4. CDR3 sequence (DNA): TGTGCCAGCAGAGACAGGGGACTCTATGGCTACACCTTC. Protein: CASRDRGLYGYTF.

The V call is TRBV30, the J call TRBJ1-5; D gene unclear. This CDR3 is built from 14 residues. The germline V gene encodes CDR1 GTSNPN and CDR2 SVGIG (reference sequence). Deletions cut 1 base from V and 0 bases from J, with 7 bases between. The CDR3 coding sequence is TGTGCCTGGAGTGATGGATATAGCAATCAGCCCCAGCATTTT. Translated, it gives CAWSDGYSNQPQHF.

CDR3 sequence reads: CASSSGPQETQYF. The CDR3 DNA reads TGCGCCAGCAGCTCGGGACCCCAAGAGACCCAGTACTTC. The rearrangement joins TRBV5-1 to TRBJ2-5; D may be TRBD1 or TRBD2 (5 bases each). Germline V CDR1 and CDR2: SGHRS, YFSETQ. The CDR3 contains 13 residues. The germline V and J ends were trimmed by 3 bases and 1 base, with 7 bases remaining between them.

Only a few counts were recorded for this clone. The chain joins TRBV6-1 to TRBJ1-2, with 8 bases fitting TRBD1. Germline CDR1 reads MNHNS; CDR2 reads SASEGT. The V segment lost 2 bases and the J segment 6 bases; nucleotides outside the gene matches: 5. CDR3 length: 14 residues. The chain's CDR3 is CASSESQGADGYTF. CDR3 bases: TGTGCCAGCAGTGAATCGCAGGGGGCAGATGGCTACACCTTC.

This clone has more than one count but fewer than ten. The J gene is TRBJ1-5, the V gene TRBV18; no reliable D call. The V gene lost 5 bases and the J gene lost 0 bases, with 8 bases spanning the gap. The CDR3 runs 14 residues. In germline, CDR1 is KGHSH, CDR2 LQKENI. CDR3 sequence: CASSKEHSNQPQHF. The CDR3 nucleotides are TGTGCCAGCTCAAAAGAGCATAGCAATCAGCCCCAGCATTTT.

The chain has TRBV27 and TRBJ1-1, with D possibly being TRBD1 (5 bases). Germline V gene sequence: CDR1 MNHEY, CDR2 SMNVEV (reference sequence). Trimming took off 5 bases at V and 0 bases at J, with 10 bases between the two ends. The CDR3 length is 14 residues. CDR3: CASSRQNMNTEAFF. The DNA for the CDR3 is TGTGCCAGCAGTCGACAGAATATGAACACTGAAGCTTTCTTT.

This clone appeared a few times. The CDR3 does not close with the conserved phenylalanine or tryptophan, likely indicating a read error. The DNA is left out, because the CDR3 cannot be placed on it with certainty; the CDR3 is given as TCRdb lists it. V and J are TRBV7-9 and TRBJ1-1. Germline CDR1 SEHNR, CDR2 FQNEAQ (reference sequence). Both ends counted, the CDR3 spans 11 residues. The chain's CDR3 is CASSFSEVGPA.

By share, this clone counts as medium-sized. The chain links TRBV18 to TRBJ1-2; D remains ambiguous. The V gene lost 6 bases and the J gene lost 4 bases, with 9 bases spanning the gap. This CDR3 comprises 12 residues. Germline V gene lookup returns CDR1 KGHSH and CDR2 LQKENI. The CDR3 is CASSLEAYGYTF. DNA for the CDR3: TGTGCCAGCTCGTTGGAAGCCTATGGCTACACCTTC.

V gene TRBV9 combines with J gene TRBJ1-6; D remains unclear. V was pared by 1 base and J by 0 bases, with 8 bases between. Germline V CDR1 and CDR2: SGDLS, YYNGEE. The CDR3 consists of 16 residues. The chain's CDR3 is CASSVKEGSYNSPLHF. CDR3 sequence (DNA): TGTGCCAGCAGCGTAAAGGAGGGCTCCTATAATTCACCCCTCCACTTT. Variable domain in full (rest from reference TRBV9 and TRBJ1-6): DSGVTQTPKHLITATGQRVTLRCSPRSGDLSVYWYQQSLDQGLQFLIQYYNGEERAKGNILERFSAQQFPDLHSELNLSSLELGDSALYFCASSVKEGSYNSPLHFGNGTRLTVT.

The gene calls are TRBV5-1 and TRBJ1-2, with 8 nucleotides matching TRBD1. CDR3 size: 14 residues. Trimming at V came to 4 bases and at J to 4 bases, leaving 6 bases not matched to a gene. Per germline, CDR1 SGHRS and CDR2 YFSETQ. The CDR3 loop reads CASSPGQGSYGYTF. The CDR3 nucleotides are TGCGCCAGCAGCCCCGGACAGGGTTCCTATGGCTACACCTTC.

The V gene is TRBV5-1, the J gene TRBJ2-1, with D perhaps assigned TRBD1 or TRBD2 (6 bases each). V lost 4 bases and J lost 4, with 15 bases in between. Germline-derived CDR1 and CDR2 are SGHRS and YFSETQ. The CDR3 is 15 residues long. CDR3 DNA sequence: TGCGCCAGCAGCAGGAGGGGGGACGAATACAATGAGCAGTTCTTC. Encoded protein: CASSRRGDEYNEQFF.

The genes are TRBV7-9 and TRBJ2-1; 11 positions match TRBD2. The CDR3 sequence is 14 residues long. The J segment lost 5 bases and the V segment lost 5 bases, leaving 2 bases of the junction unmatched. Germline loops: CDR1 SEHNR, CDR2 FQNEAQ (reference sequence). The DNA of the CDR3 is TGTGCCAGCAGCACGGGACTAGCGGACAATGAGCAGTTCTTC. Translated: CASSTGLADNEQFF.

The chain couples TRBV5-1 to TRBJ1-1, with no clear D. The CDR3 spans 14 residues. Germline loops: CDR1 SGHRS, CDR2 YFSETQ. Trimming shortened V by 2 bases and J by 1 base, and 9 bases separated the two germline ends. DNA of the CDR3: TGCGCCAGCAGCTTACATGGCGAGAACACTGAAGCTTTCTTT. It specifies CASSLHGENTEAFF.

To note about this clone: Its ends do not fully match the called genes, so a read error is possible. The chain combines TRBV4-2 with TRBJ2-2; D gene unclear. Germline V gene lookup returns CDR1 LGHNA and CDR2 YNFKEQ. The length of the CDR3 is 16 residues. The CDR3 bases are TGTGCCAGCAGTCAAGCCGAGGACCCGAACACCGGGGAGCTGTTTTTT. Translating it yields CASSQAEDPNTGELFF.

The genes are TRBV5-4 and TRBJ2-7, with 13 nucleotides matching TRBD2. Germline assignment: CDR1 SGHNT and CDR2 YYREEE (reference sequence). V was pared by 0 bases and J by 5 bases, with 5 bases of the junction left unmatched. The CDR3 loop spans 16 amino acids. This chain's CDR3 is CASSLGGTSGDHEQYF. In nucleotides, the CDR3 is TGTGCCAGCAGCTTGGGCGGGACTAGCGGGGACCACGAGCAGTACTTC.

The rearrangement uses TRBV6-5 and TRBJ2-1, with D unresolved. CDR1 and CDR2 from the germline V gene are MNHEY and SVGAGI. This CDR3 spans 15 amino acids. Trimming took off 6 bases at V and 0 bases at J, with 12 bases between the two ends. CDR3 DNA: TGTGCCAGCAGGTTGACGTTTTTCTCCTACAATGAGCAGTTCTTC. It specifies CASRLTFFSYNEQFF.

The sample holds a few counts of this clone. V and J are TRBV9 and TRBJ2-7; D uncertain. The V end was cut by 0 bases, the J end by 0 bases, with 7 bases between. Looked up from germline, CDR1 is SGDLS and CDR2 is YYNGEE. CDR3 length equals 14 residues. The CDR3, as DNA: TGTGCCAGCAGCGTAGATGTGGACTCCTACGAGCAGTACTTC. Translation gives CASSVDVDSYEQYF. Together with reference TRBV9 and TRBJ2-7, the CDR3 gives the full variable domain: DSGVTQTPKHLITATGQRVTLRCSPRSGDLSVYWYQQSLDQGLQFLIQYYNGEERAKGNILERFSAQQFPDLHSELNLSSLELGDSALYFCASSVDVDSYEQYFGPGTRLTVT.

The chain couples TRBV6-5 to TRBJ1-1; 7 bases match TRBD1. The CDR3 consists of 14 residues. J was trimmed by 4 bases and V by 0 bases; bases with no gene match: 2. CDR1 is MNHEY, CDR2 SVGAGI, per germline. CDR3 nucleotides: TGTGCCAGCAGTTACTCCTCAGGGGGCACTGAAGCTTTCTTT. Amino acid sequence: CASSYSSGGTEAFF.

The chain is built from TRBV11-2 and TRBJ1-3, with no clear D. V lost 0 bases and J 8 bases, leaving 8 bases between the germline ends. Germline V gene sequence: CDR1 SGHAT, CDR2 FQNNGV. This CDR3 spans 13 amino acids. CDR3 DNA: TGTGCCAGCAGCTTAGAATCAGGTGACACCATATATTTT. Amino acids: CASSLESGDTIYF.

The chain combines TRBV2 with TRBJ2-3; weak D call: TRBD1 (6 bases). Germline assignment: CDR1 SNHLY and CDR2 FYNNEI. The CDR3 consists of 14 residues. V shed 6 bases and J shed 6 bases, with 16 bases lying between them. CDR3 DNA sequence: TGTGCCAGCAGCAGGACAGAGAGTATTGATACGCAGTATTTT. Translating gives CASSRTESIDTQYF.

The chain uses TRBV15 and TRBJ2-5; 12 bases are a match to TRBD2. From germline, CDR1 is LNHNV and CDR2 YYDKDF (reference sequence). The junction had 6 bases not matched to a gene; V was cut back by 2 bases and J by 5 bases. This CDR3 has 16 residues. The CDR3 reads CATSRRASGGVETQYF. The CDR3 bases are TGTGCCACCAGCAGAAGGGCTAGCGGGGGGGTGGAGACCCAGTACTTC.